These 26 T cell receptor beta chains were all obtained from the same sample, sequenced in a study of shared clonotypes between healthy human individuals. Generated by immunoSEQ multiplex PCR, the TCRdb table keeps only in-frame clones and is missing some. The data hold 2 million to 3 million clones, with approximately 94% observed a single time. Sample: naive CD4+ T cells sorted from blood. As for subset: CD45RA+ positively selected. All receptors come from a man aged 18 to 29 in good health.

The V and J genes are TRBV11-3 and TRBJ1-6, with unresolved D. Germline V gene data show CDR1 as SGHNT and CDR2 as YENEEA. This CDR3 has 13 amino acids. V lost 0 bases and J lost 8, with 5 bases in between. This CDR3 reads CASSLDLDSPLHF. The CDR3 bases are TGTGCCAGCAGCTTAGACCTGGATTCACCCCTCCACTTT.

This CDR3 reads CASSYTGREVAFF. DNA for the CDR3: TGTGCCAGCAGTTACACGGGGCGGGAGGTGGCTTTCTTT. The chain combines TRBV6-5 with TRBJ1-1; D is perhaps TRBD1 (5 bases). Trimming left V 2 bases short and J 11 bases short, with 15 bases between. CDR3 size: 13 residues. CDR1 is MNHEY, CDR2 SVGAGI, per germline.

The chain combines TRBV14 with TRBJ1-2; D is possibly TRBD1 (6 bases). The CDR3 extends over 14 amino acids. The germline V and J ends were trimmed by 2 bases and 3 bases, with 10 bases remaining between them. The V gene's germline CDR1 is SGHDN and CDR2 FVKESK. CDR3 sequence (DNA): TGTGCCAGCAGCCAAATGGACAGTTACTATGGCTACACCTTC. Protein product: CASSQMDSYYGYTF.

This chain links TRBV7-6 with TRBJ2-7, with D possibly matching TRBD1 (5 bases). In germline, CDR1 is SGHVS, CDR2 FNYEAQ. V was trimmed by 0 bases and J by 0 bases, leaving 9 bases between them. This CDR3 has 15 amino acids. DNA of the CDR3: TGTGCCAGCAGCTTAGCGCCGGACAACTCCTACGAGCAGTACTTC. It translates to CASSLAPDNSYEQYF. Full variable domain (missing parts from reference TRBV7-6 and TRBJ2-7): GAGVSQSPRYKVTKRGQDVALRCDPISGHVSLYWYRQALGQGPEFLTYFNYEAQQDKSGLPNDRFSAERPEGSISTLTIQRTEQRDSAMYRCASSLAPDNSYEQYFGPGTRLTVT.

The rearrangement joins TRBV6-5 to TRBJ2-2; D unresolved. This CDR3 contains 16 residues. Trimming took off 0 bases at V and 1 base at J, with 9 bases between the two ends. Per the germline V gene, CDR1 is MNHEY and CDR2 is SVGAGI. CDR3 nucleotides: TGTGCCAGCAGTTACTCAACTGGATTGAACACCGGGGAGCTGTTTTTT. Its protein is CASSYSTGLNTGELFF.

The CDR3 DNA reads as TGCAGCGCAGGTTGGAGGGATGGTGAGCAGTTCTTC. This sequence encodes CSAGWRDGEQFF. This chain connects TRBV29-1 to TRBJ2-1; a weak D match, TRBD2 (6 bases). V dropped 7 bases and J dropped 9 bases, with 16 bases sitting between them. Germline V gene sequence: CDR1 SQVTM, CDR2 ANQGSEA. The CDR3 has 12 residues.

This clone occurred a few times. The genes are TRBV6-4 and TRBJ1-6; D not resolved. The V end lost 4 bases, the J end lost 8 bases, and 15 bases lay between the germline ends. This CDR3 region has 15 residues. Per germline, CDR1 MRHNA and CDR2 SNTAGT. The CDR3 here is CASSAQSLGHSPLHF. The DNA for the CDR3 is TGTGCCAGCAGTGCCCAGTCCCTCGGGCATTCACCCCTCCACTTT.

V and J are TRBV10-3 and TRBJ2-3; the D gene is possibly TRBD2 (7 bases). The V end was cut by 6 bases, the J end by 0 bases, with 16 bases between. Germline CDR1 ENHRY, CDR2 SYGVKD. The CDR3 is made up of 16 amino acids. CDR3 sequence reads: CAIRSGTQLSTDTQYF. As DNA, the CDR3 is TGTGCCATCAGGAGCGGGACACAACTCAGCACAGATACGCAGTATTTT.

Note on this clone: Other DNA sequences in the sample encode the same CDR3. The V gene is TRBV12-5, the J gene TRBJ2-5, with 9 positions matching TRBD2. The length of the CDR3 is 14 residues. The germline CDR1 and CDR2 sequences are LGHNT and FRNRAP. After removal of 4 bases from V and 4 bases from J, the junction contained 4 bases not matched to a gene. The CDR3 DNA reads TGTGCTAGTGGTTCCGCGGGAGGGCCAGAGACCCAGTACTTC. Translation gives CASGSAGGPETQYF.

The J gene is TRBJ2-7, the V gene TRBV5-6, with no clear D. Germline V gives CDR1 SGHDT, CDR2 YYEEEE. The CDR3 runs 15 residues. V gave up 0 bases and J gave up 1 base, with 11 bases separating them. CDR3 bases: TGTGCCAGCAGCTTGGATCGCGGTTATTCCTACGAGCAGTACTTC. It encodes CASSLDRGYSYEQYF.

In this sample, this clone turned up once. This chain connects TRBV5-1 to TRBJ2-3; the match to TRBD1 covers 7 bases. Germline V lookup: CDR1 SGHRS, CDR2 YFSETQ. V shed 0 bases, J shed 2 bases, and the junction held 6 bases outside the gene matches. The CDR3 has 16 residues. CDR3 DNA: TGCGCCAGCAGCTTGGCAGGGACAGTCAACACAGATACGCAGTATTTT. Translating gives CASSLAGTVNTDTQYF.

This sequence joins TRBV30 and TRBJ1-2; TRBD1 aligns across 9 bases. This CDR3 has 16 amino acids. Germline V CDR1 and CDR2: GTSNPN, SVGIG (reference sequence). Germline trimming cut 0 bases from V and 4 bases from J; bases unmatched to any gene: 9. The CDR3 is CAWSVLGTGKFYGYTF. The DNA for the CDR3 is TGTGCCTGGAGTGTATTGGGGACAGGGAAATTCTATGGCTACACCTTC.

V and J are TRBV7-3 and TRBJ1-1; D is possibly TRBD1 (6 bases). The CDR3 spans 14 residues. The V end lost 1 base, the J end lost 1 base, and 7 bases lay between the germline ends. Germline V gene data show CDR1 as SGHTA and CDR2 as FQGTGA. CDR3 amino acids: CASSLKGGNTEAFF. The CDR3 DNA sequence: TGTGCCAGCAGCTTAAAGGGGGGGAACACTGAAGCTTTCTTT.

This chain uses TRBV27 with TRBJ2-7; the D is unclear. The CDR3 sequence is 15 residues long. V was cut by 5 bases and J by 3 bases, with 17 bases left in between. Germline values: CDR1 MNHEY, CDR2 SMNVEV (reference sequence). For the CDR3, the DNA is TGTGCCAGCAGTCCCCCCGGACGCCAGATCTACGAGCAGTACTTC. This translates into CASSPPGRQIYEQYF.

A remark on this clone: Other nucleotide sequences in the sample specify the same CDR3. This chain connects TRBV5-4 to TRBJ2-3; 7 bases agree with TRBD1. J gave up 3 bases and V 2 bases, and 6 bases lay outside the gene matches. The germline gives CDR1 SGHNT, CDR2 YYREEE (reference sequence). The CDR3 is made up of 15 amino acids. CDR3 amino acids: CASSFRQGPTDTQYF. The CDR3 nucleotides read TGTGCCAGCAGCTTCCGACAGGGTCCAACAGATACGCAGTATTTT.

V is TRBV6-5 and J is TRBJ2-4; 7 nucleotides line up with TRBD1. In germline, CDR1 is MNHEY, CDR2 SVGAGI. The ends lost 9 bases at V and 5 bases at J; junction bases unmatched: 10. This CDR3 comprises 14 residues. The CDR3 nucleotides read TGTGCCAGGACCAGACGGGACAGACAAAACATTCAGTACTTC. This codes for CARTRRDRQNIQYF.

The V call is TRBV7-9, the J call TRBJ2-7; TRBD2 agrees at 7 bases. J gave up 7 bases and V 3 bases, and 12 bases lay outside the gene matches. This CDR3 region has 15 residues. Looked up from germline, CDR1 is SEHNR and CDR2 is FQNEAQ (reference sequence). The CDR3 DNA reads as TGTGCCAGCAGCTTGTGGTTGACGGGAGGAGAAGAGCAGTACTTC. Protein sequence: CASSLWLTGGEEQYF.

This chain joins TRBV5-1 and TRBJ2-7, with 13 bases fitting TRBD2. Losses at the gene ends were 0 bases for V and 2 bases for J; bases not matched to a gene: 14. Germline CDR1 and CDR2: SGHRS and YFSETQ. The CDR3 has 20 residues. The CDR3 region is CASSLDQTSGRFSIAYEQYF. The CDR3 region has the DNA TGCGCCAGCAGCTTGGATCAGACTAGCGGGAGGTTTAGTATCGCCTACGAGCAGTACTTC.

This clone came up once. The chain combines TRBV6-6 with TRBJ2-2; D not resolved. Trimming took off 7 bases at V and 1 base at J, with 7 bases between the two ends. CDR1 MNHNY and CDR2 SVGAGI come from the germline V gene (reference sequence). The CDR3 runs to 13 residues. This chain's CDR3 is CASIPGNTGELFF. Here the CDR3 DNA reads TGTGCCAGCATACCAGGGAACACCGGGGAGCTGTTTTTT.

The chain recombines TRBV6-5 with TRBJ1-1; 7 bases match TRBD1. Germline V CDR1 and CDR2: MNHEY, SVGAGI. This CDR3 comprises 15 residues. V lost 4 bases, J lost 5 bases, and 10 bases stayed unmatched. For the CDR3, the DNA is TGTGCCAGCAGTTCCATACAGGGGACGAGGACTGAAGCTTTCTTT. It encodes CASSSIQGTRTEAFF.

This clone showed up just once. The chain is built from TRBV9 and TRBJ2-1, with 13 bases fitting TRBD2. This CDR3 has 14 residues. The J segment lost 9 bases and the V segment lost 4 bases, leaving 4 bases of the junction unmatched. Germline CDR1 SGDLS, CDR2 YYNGEE. The CDR3 region has the DNA TGTGCCAGCAGCCGGACTAGCGGGGGATCTGAGCAGTTCTTC. This encodes CASSRTSGGSEQFF.

This clone has only one observation. This sequence joins TRBV29-1 and TRBJ2-2, with TRBD2 identical over 9 bases. Germline CDR1 is SQVTM and CDR2 is ANQGSEA. Germline trimming cut 3 bases from V and 7 bases from J; bases unmatched to any gene: 9. The CDR3 is 15 amino acids. The CDR3 sequence: CSVDQFAGGIGELFF. DNA for the CDR3: TGCAGCGTTGATCAGTTTGCGGGAGGGATCGGGGAGCTGTTTTTT.

V and J are TRBV6-7 and TRBJ1-2; D is perhaps TRBD1 (6 bases). TRBV6-7 carries the ORF label, with uncertain function. Trimming stripped 5 bases from V and 5 bases from J, with 15 bases between. The CDR3 runs to 14 residues. The chain's CDR3 is CASSPPGHSYGYTF. The CDR3 DNA follows: TGTGCCAGCAGTCCGCCGGGACACTCATATGGCTACACCTTC.

V gene TRBV14 combines with J gene TRBJ1-1; D call uncertain. In germline, CDR1 is SGHDN, CDR2 FVKESK. Between the trimmed V and J ends, which lost 1 base and 6 bases, there was a span of 15 bases. The CDR3 spans 15 residues. This chain's CDR3 is CASSQALGFGAEAFF. The CDR3 DNA reads as TGTGCCAGCAGCCAAGCGCTGGGTTTTGGTGCTGAAGCTTTCTTT.

In the case of this clone: Other DNA sequences in the same sample also yield this CDR3. The chain uses TRBV7-2 and TRBJ2-5; D is undetermined. The CDR3 is 13 residues long. With 1 base removed from V and 5 bases from J, the gap between germline ends came to 8 bases. The germline V gene has CDR1 SGHTA and CDR2 FQGNSA. CDR3 nucleotide sequence: TGTGCCAGCAGCTTAGGAAGGGCGGAGACCCAGTACTTC. Protein product: CASSLGRAETQYF.

The gene calls are TRBV2 and TRBJ2-4; TRBD2 agrees at 8 bases. The CDR3 is made up of 15 amino acids. The V segment lost 6 bases and the J segment 3 bases; nucleotides outside the gene matches: 7. CDR1 SNHLY and CDR2 FYNNEI come from the germline V gene. The CDR3 is CASRITGTSKNIQYF. The CDR3 DNA follows: TGTGCCAGCAGAATAACCGGGACTAGCAAAAACATTCAGTACTTC.